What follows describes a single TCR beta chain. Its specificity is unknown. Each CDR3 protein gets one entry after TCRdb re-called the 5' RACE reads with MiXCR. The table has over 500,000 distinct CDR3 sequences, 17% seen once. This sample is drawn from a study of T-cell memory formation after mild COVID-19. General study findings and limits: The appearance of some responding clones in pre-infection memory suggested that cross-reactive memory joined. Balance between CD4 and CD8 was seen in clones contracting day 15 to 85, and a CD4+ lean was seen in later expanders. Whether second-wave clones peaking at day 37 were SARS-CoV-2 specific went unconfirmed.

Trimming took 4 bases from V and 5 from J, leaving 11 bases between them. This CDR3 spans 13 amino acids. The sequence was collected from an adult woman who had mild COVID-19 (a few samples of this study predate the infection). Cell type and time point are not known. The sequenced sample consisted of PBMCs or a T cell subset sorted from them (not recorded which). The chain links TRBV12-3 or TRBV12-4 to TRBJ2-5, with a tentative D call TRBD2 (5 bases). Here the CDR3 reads CASSWQERETQYF. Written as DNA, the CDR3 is TGTGCCAGCAGTTGGCAGGAGCGGGAGACCCAGTACTTC.